This T cell receptor beta chain comes out of a study of blood T cell repertoires in COVID-19. Looking at the study overall: Sites across the United States, Italy and Spain contributed samples from acute and convalescent COVID-19. Nucleic acid was either cDNA or gDNA, and it came from T cells, B-cell-depleted T cells, or PBMCs.

The authors' processing: Counts of nucleated cells, estimated from reference gene primer amplification, were obtained. Sequencing was performed with immunoSEQ multiplex PCR; in TCRdb, only in-frame clones are kept and a portion is missing. That table gives V, J and clone size, and the DNA gave D and trimming. The sample yields roughly 110,000 clones, 84% seen once. The sample consisted of peripheral blood. The clonotype originates from a woman in her thirties or forties with acute or convalescent COVID-19.

CDR3 bases: TGTGCCAGCGTCCCCGTGTACTTC. As protein: CASVPVYF. The gene calls are TRBV21-1 and TRBJ2-5; TRBD2 is taken as the D call from the table, unchecked against the DNA. TRBV21-1 is recorded as a pseudogene. This CDR3 spans 8 amino acids.